This T cell receptor (beta chain) was recovered during a study of cytomegalovirus exposure and HLA in healthy donors. Overall study findings and caveats: The majority of TCR sequences were rare, yet some public TCRs appeared in many donors.

In the case of this clone: The antigen is not known.

Primers included in the PCR were 60 Vbeta and 13 Jbeta primers. Profiled with immunoSEQ multiplex PCR; TCRdb holds only in-frame clones, not every one. This table holds about 170,000 clones, just under 85% found once. Per germline, CDR1 SGHRS and CDR2 YFSETQ. The ends were cut back, 0 bases at V and 0 bases at J, with 9 bases in the middle. There are 15 residues in the CDR3. The J gene is TRBJ1-1, the V gene TRBV5-1, with D possibly TRBD1 on 5 matching bases. This clonotype was sampled from a girl aged 10-17 years in good health and CMV-seropositive. Sample: PBMCs. CDR3 protein: CASSLGPGMNTEAFF. For the CDR3, the DNA is TGCGCCAGCAGCTTGGGTCCAGGGATGAACACTGAAGCTTTCTTT.